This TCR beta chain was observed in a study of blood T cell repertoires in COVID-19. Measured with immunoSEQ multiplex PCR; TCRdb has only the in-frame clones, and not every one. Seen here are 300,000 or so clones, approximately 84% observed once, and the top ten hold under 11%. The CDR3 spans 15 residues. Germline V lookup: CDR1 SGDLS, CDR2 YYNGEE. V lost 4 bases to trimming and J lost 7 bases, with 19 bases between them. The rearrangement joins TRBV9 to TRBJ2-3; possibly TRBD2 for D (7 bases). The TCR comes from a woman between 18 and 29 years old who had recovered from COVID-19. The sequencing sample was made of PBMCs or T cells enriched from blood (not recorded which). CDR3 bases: TGTGCCAGCAGCCCCTCGTGGGGGGGCGGAAATACGCAGTATTTT. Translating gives CASSPSWGGGNTQYF.